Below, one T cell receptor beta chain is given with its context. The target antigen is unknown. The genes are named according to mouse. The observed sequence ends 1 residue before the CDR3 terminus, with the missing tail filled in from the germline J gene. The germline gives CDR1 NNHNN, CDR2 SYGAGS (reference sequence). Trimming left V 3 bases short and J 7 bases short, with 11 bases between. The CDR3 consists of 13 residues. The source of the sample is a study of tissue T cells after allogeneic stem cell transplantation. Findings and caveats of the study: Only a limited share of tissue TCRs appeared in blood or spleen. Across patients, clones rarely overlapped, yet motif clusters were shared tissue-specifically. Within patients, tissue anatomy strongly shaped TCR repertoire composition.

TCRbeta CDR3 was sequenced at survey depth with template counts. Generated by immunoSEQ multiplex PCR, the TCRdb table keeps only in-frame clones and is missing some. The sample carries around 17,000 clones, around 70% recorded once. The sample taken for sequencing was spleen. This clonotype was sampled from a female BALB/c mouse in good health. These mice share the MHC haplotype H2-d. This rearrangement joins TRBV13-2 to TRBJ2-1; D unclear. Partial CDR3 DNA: TGTGCCAGCGGTGTTAGGGATGGCGCTGAGCAGTTC. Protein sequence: CASGVRDGAEQF. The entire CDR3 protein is CASGVRDGAEQFF.